Listed below are T cell receptor beta chains from one sample, sequenced in a study of response to subunit inactivated influenza vaccine. Each CDR3 protein gets one entry after TCRdb re-called the RT-PCR reads with MiXCR. The table records hundreds of thousands of distinct CDR3 sequences, more than 11% of them present only once. The starting material was PBMCs from blood, obtained 14 days before vaccination. The receptors here all came from a middle-aged man who received an inactivated influenza vaccine. The CDR3 runs from the conserved cysteine through the conserved F or W. D genes are given only for firm matches. Size values are once, few and many counts, or a class for expanded clones, and some rows have none.

V gene,D gene,clone size,J gene,CDR3 DNA,CDR3 protein
TRBV2,TRBD1,NA,TRBJ2-1,TGTGCCAGCAGTAGGGGACAGCCATACAATGAGCAGTTCTTC,CASSRGQPYNEQFF
TRBV4-1,TRBD2,many,TRBJ2-3,TGCGCCAGCAGCCAAGAGTCTAGCGGGGGCACCAGGGCAGATACGCAGTATTTT,CASSQESSGGTRADTQYF
TRBV7-9,NA,NA,TRBJ1-5,TGTGCCAGCAGCTCCGAGGGGGGGATTGGTCAGCCCCAGCATTTT,CASSSEGGIGQPQHF
TRBV20-1,TRBD1,NA,TRBJ2-1,TGCAGTGCTAGAGGCAGGACAGGGAACAATGAGCAGTTCTTC,CSARGRTGNNEQFF
TRBV7-9,NA,many,TRBJ2-7,TGTGCCAGCAGCCCGTCTGAACGGGTGACCTACTACGAGCAGTACTTC,CASSPSERVTYYEQYF
TRBV29-1,NA,NA,TRBJ2-7,TGCAGCGTCAGGGGCCCTGTCGGTTACGAGCAGTACTTC,CSVRGPVGYEQYF
TRBV12-3/TRBV12-4,TRBD2,NA,TRBJ2-1,TGTGCCAGCAGTTTAGTAACCAGGGAGGGTGAGCAGTTCTTC,CASSLVTREGEQFF
TRBV28,NA,NA,TRBJ2-7,TGTGCCAGCTCCAGGGGCGGGAGCGGAAGCCACGAGCAGTACTTC,CASSRGGSGSHEQYF
TRBV7-2,NA,many,TRBJ2-7,TGTGCCAGCAGCCCCAATCCTCGGGCTTCCTACGAGCAGTACTTC,CASSPNPRASYEQYF
TRBV5-5,TRBD2,many,TRBJ2-3,TGTGCCAGCAGCTGGGGACTAGCGGGAGCTAATACGCAGTATTTT,CASSWGLAGANTQYF
TRBV11-2,NA,NA,TRBJ1-6,TGTGCCAGCAGCTTAGAGAGCGGCTCACCCCTCCACTTT,CASSLESGSPLHF
TRBV12-3/TRBV12-4,NA,many,TRBJ2-3,TGTGCCAGCAGTACCCGACCTAGCACAGATACGCAGTATTTT,CASSTRPSTDTQYF
TRBV11-2,TRBD2,NA,TRBJ2-7,TGTGCCAGCAGCTTAGATCGTCGCGGGAGCGGGATCGAGCAGTACTTC,CASSLDRRGSGIEQYF
TRBV18,TRBD1,NA,TRBJ2-7,TGTGCCAGCTCACGACTGACAGGGAGCTCCTACGAGCAGTACTTC,CASSRLTGSSYEQYF
TRBV6-1,TRBD1,few,TRBJ2-7,TGTGCCAGCAGTGGCCGGGACAGGAAAGCCTACGAGCAGTACTTC,CASSGRDRKAYEQYF
TRBV7-8,NA,NA,TRBJ2-2,TGTGCCAGCAGCCCGGGGGGGACAGTCGCGAACACCGGGGAGCTGTTTTTT,CASSPGGTVANTGELFF
TRBV27,TRBD1,NA,TRBJ1-5,TGTGCCAGCAGTACCAAAACAGGGGGGGGTCAGCCCCAGCATTTT,CASSTKTGGGQPQHF
TRBV4-1,NA,NA,TRBJ1-4,TGCGCCAGCGGCCAGGGAGTAGAGGAAAAACTGTTTTTT,CASGQGVEEKLFF
TRBV4-3,NA,few,TRBJ2-3,TGCGCCAGCAGCCAACAATCCCTAAGCACAGATACGCAGTATTTT,CASSQQSLSTDTQYF
TRBV29-1,NA,few,TRBJ2-3,TGCAGCGTTCACCTAAGCGGGCCTAGCACAGATACGCAGTATTTT,CSVHLSGPSTDTQYF
TRBV12-3/TRBV12-4,TRBD2,NA,TRBJ2-1,TGTGCCAGCAGTTCCTTCGGGGGGGGAGCCTACAATGAGCAGTTCTTC,CASSSFGGGAYNEQFF
TRBV20-1,TRBD1,NA,TRBJ2-7,TGCAGTGGGGACAGTTTCCGACTCTACGAGCAGTACTTC,CSGDSFRLYEQYF
TRBV29-1,NA,few,TRBJ2-3,TGCAGCGTCCTAGGGGGGCCGCGGGAGCCCCCAGATACGCAGTATTTT,CSVLGGPREPPDTQYF
TRBV20-1,NA,few,TRBJ1-1,TGCAGTGCCGAGCAAAGGGATACGGGTTACACTGAAGCTTTCTTT,CSAEQRDTGYTEAFF
TRBV12-3/TRBV12-4,TRBD1,many,TRBJ2-7,TGTGCCAGCAGTGATGGACAGGGGGCCACCTACGAGCAGTACTTC,CASSDGQGATYEQYF
TRBV10-3,TRBD2,few,TRBJ2-3,TGTGCCATCAAAGTAGCGGGGGGCACAGATACGCAGTATTTT,CAIKVAGGTDTQYF
TRBV7-9,NA,few,TRBJ2-1,TGTGCCAGCACCTCCGAGACCCTCTACAATGAGCAGTTCTTC,CASTSETLYNEQFF
TRBV18,NA,NA,TRBJ2-7,TGTGCCAGCTCACCTACACAGGAAGGAAGCGAGCAGTACTTC,CASSPTQEGSEQYF
TRBV14,TRBD2,few,TRBJ2-3,TGTGCCAGCAGCCAAGATTGGCTAGCGGGAGCATATTCGACAGATACGCAGTATTTT,CASSQDWLAGAYSTDTQYF
TRBV5-1,NA,many,TRBJ2-3,TGCGCCAGCAGCTTTCCCCAAGTCGATACGCAGTATTTT,CASSFPQVDTQYF
TRBV18,TRBD2,NA,TRBJ2-7,TGTGCCAGCTCACCATTGCGGGAGAGCTCCTACGAGCAGTACTTC,CASSPLRESSYEQYF
TRBV9,NA,NA,TRBJ2-2,TGTGCCAGCAGCGTACAGCCAGGGGACACCGGGGAGCTGTTTTTT,CASSVQPGDTGELFF
TRBV28,NA,few,TRBJ1-5,TGTGCCAGCAGTCCCCCAATTGGGGGTCAGCCCCAGCATTTT,CASSPPIGGQPQHF
TRBV13,NA,few,TRBJ1-6,TGTGCCAGCAGCCAGAGCTCAGAAAGCTCCTATAATTCACCCCTCCACTTT,CASSQSSESSYNSPLHF
TRBV15,NA,few,TRBJ2-7,TGTGCCACCAGCAGAGAAGTCGGCGACTCCTACGAGCAGTACTTC,CATSREVGDSYEQYF
TRBV7-9,TRBD2,many,TRBJ2-2,TGTGCCAGCAGCCCCCATCCAGGGAGGGTCGGGGAGCTGTTTTTT,CASSPHPGRVGELFF
TRBV12-3/TRBV12-4,TRBD2,NA,TRBJ2-5,TGTGCCAGCAGTAGGCGGGGGAGAGAGACCCAGTACTTC,CASSRRGRETQYF
TRBV3-1,NA,few,TRBJ1-1,TGTGCCAGCAGCCAGGCCTACGGTTCGCGGGCTTTCTTT,CASSQAYGSRAFF
TRBV9,NA,few,TRBJ2-3,TGTGCCAGCAGCGCATTCGGGACTGAGAACACAGATACGCAGTATTTT,CASSAFGTENTDTQYF
TRBV5-1,TRBD1,few,TRBJ2-1,TGCGCCAGCAGCTGGACAGGGGGCGCCGGTAATGAGCAGTTCTTC,CASSWTGGAGNEQFF
TRBV12-3/TRBV12-4,NA,NA,TRBJ2-1,TGTGCCAGCAGTTTAGGGGCAGGGAGCAATGAGCAGTTCTTC,CASSLGAGSNEQFF
TRBV6-2/TRBV6-3,NA,few,TRBJ2-1,TGTGCCAGCAGTTACTCGATGGGCAGAAGCTCCTACAATGAGCAGTTCTTC,CASSYSMGRSSYNEQFF
TRBV20-1,TRBD2,few,TRBJ2-1,TGCAGTGCTGACGCCGGGGGGGCCGATAGAGATGAGCAGTTCTTC,CSADAGGADRDEQFF
TRBV3-1,NA,few,TRBJ2-2,TGTGCCAGCAGCCGGACGGAACTAGCAGGTACCGGGGAGCTGTTTTTT,CASSRTELAGTGELFF
TRBV6-2/TRBV6-3,TRBD2,many,TRBJ2-3,TGTGCCAGCAGACTAGCGGGCCGCTGGGGCACGCAGTATTTT,CASRLAGRWGTQYF
TRBV7-9,NA,few,TRBJ1-1,TGTGCCAGCAGCTCCAAAACAGGGATCGGCACTGAAGCTTTCTTT,CASSSKTGIGTEAFF
TRBV5-4,NA,few,TRBJ1-6,TGTGCCAGCAGCCCGGACGGATCACCCCTCCACTTT,CASSPDGSPLHF